This T cell receptor (beta chain) was sequenced in a study of cytomegalovirus exposure and HLA in healthy donors. The germline V gene has CDR1 SGDLS and CDR2 YYNGEE. CDR3 length: 15 amino acids. Trimming took 4 bases from V and 4 from J; bases not matched to a gene: 9. General study findings and limits: High sensitivity and specificity were reportedly achieved when the classifier diagnosed cytomegalovirus status. A cluster of highly shared sequence variants was likely a sequencing artifact. TCR beta chain V- and J-gene trimming was linked, in a later analysis, to a missense variant in DCLRE1C. Links to common viral pathogens appeared, in a later analysis, for several of the most significant clusters.

60 Vbeta and 13 Jbeta primers were used in PCR. TCRdb's copy holds only in-frame clones and misses some; the assay was immunoSEQ multiplex PCR. The sample gives 110,000 to 150,000 clones, about 70% of which show up once; roughly 4.7% is in the top ten. The table lists this clone with a few counts. What it binds is not known. The chain couples TRBV9 to TRBJ2-7; 9 positions agree with TRBD2. The source material was PBMCs. The TCR sequence derives from a man between 60 and 75 years old in good health and CMV-seronegative. Written as DNA, the CDR3 is TGTGCCAGCAGCCTCGAAGCGGGAGGAAGTTACGAGCAGTACTTC. Its protein is CASSLEAGGSYEQYF. The full variable domain, its missing parts supplied by reference TRBV9 and TRBJ2-7, is DSGVTQTPKHLITATGQRVTLRCSPRSGDLSVYWYQQSLDQGLQFLIQYYNGEERAKGNILERFSAQQFPDLHSELNLSSLELGDSALYFCASSLEAGGSYEQYFGPGTRLTVT.